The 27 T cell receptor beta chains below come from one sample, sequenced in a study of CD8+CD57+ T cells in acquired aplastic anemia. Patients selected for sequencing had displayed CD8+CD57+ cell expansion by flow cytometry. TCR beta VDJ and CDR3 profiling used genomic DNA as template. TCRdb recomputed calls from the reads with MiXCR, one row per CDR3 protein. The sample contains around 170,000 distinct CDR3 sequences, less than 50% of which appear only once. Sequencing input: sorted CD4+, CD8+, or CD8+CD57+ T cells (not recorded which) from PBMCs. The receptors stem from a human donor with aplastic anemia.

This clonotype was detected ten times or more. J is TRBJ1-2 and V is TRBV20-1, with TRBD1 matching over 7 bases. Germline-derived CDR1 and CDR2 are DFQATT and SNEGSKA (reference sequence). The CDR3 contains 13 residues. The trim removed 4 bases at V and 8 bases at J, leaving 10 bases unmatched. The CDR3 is CSANLDREEGYTF. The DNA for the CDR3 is TGCAGTGCTAACCTCGACAGGGAGGAGGGCTACACCTTC.

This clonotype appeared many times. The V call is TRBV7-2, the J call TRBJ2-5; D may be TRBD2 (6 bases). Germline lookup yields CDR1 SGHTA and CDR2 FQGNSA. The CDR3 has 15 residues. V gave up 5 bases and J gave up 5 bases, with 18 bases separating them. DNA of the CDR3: TGTGCCAGCAGCGCCGGCGTCAGTGGGAGGGAGACCCAGTACTTC. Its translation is CASSAGVSGRETQYF.

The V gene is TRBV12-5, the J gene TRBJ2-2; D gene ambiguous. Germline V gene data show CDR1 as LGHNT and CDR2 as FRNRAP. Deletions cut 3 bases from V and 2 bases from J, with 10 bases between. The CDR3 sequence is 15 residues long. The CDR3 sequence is CASGFWATNTGELFF. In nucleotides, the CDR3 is TGTGCTAGTGGTTTCTGGGCAACAAACACCGGGGAGCTGTTTTTT.

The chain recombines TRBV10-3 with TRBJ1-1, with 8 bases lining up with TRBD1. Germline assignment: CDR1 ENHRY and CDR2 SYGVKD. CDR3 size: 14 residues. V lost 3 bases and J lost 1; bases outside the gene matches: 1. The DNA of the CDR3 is TGTGCCATCAGTGATGGACAGGGGAACACTGAAGCTTTCTTT. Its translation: CAISDGQGNTEAFF.

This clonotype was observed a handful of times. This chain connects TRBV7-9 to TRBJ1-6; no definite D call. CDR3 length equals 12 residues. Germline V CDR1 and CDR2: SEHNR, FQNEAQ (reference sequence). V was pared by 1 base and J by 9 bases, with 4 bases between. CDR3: CASSLDSSPLHF. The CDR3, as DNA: TGTGCCAGCAGCTTAGATAGTTCACCCCTCCACTTT.

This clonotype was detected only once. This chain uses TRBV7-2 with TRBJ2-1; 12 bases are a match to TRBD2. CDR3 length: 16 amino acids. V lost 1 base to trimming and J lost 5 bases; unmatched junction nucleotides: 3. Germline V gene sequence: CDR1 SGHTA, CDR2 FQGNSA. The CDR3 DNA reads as TGTGCCAGCAGCTTAGAGACTAGCGGGAGCCACAATGAGCAGTTCTTC. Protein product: CASSLETSGSHNEQFF.

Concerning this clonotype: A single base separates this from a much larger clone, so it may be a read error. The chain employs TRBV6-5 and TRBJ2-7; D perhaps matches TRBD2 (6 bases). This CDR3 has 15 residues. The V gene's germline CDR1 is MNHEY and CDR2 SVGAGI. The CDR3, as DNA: TGTTCCAGCAGTTACTCGAGTGGGGGAGGTTACGAGCAGTACTTC. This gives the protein CSSSYSSGGGYEQYF.

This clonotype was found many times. CDR3 residues: CASSLAPGANYGYTF. The CDR3 DNA reads as TGTGCCAGCAGCTTAGCGCCGGGGGCGAACTATGGCTACACCTTC. The chain couples TRBV7-6 to TRBJ1-2, with D possibly TRBD1 on 6 matching bases. This CDR3 has 15 amino acids. V gave up 0 bases and J gave up 2 bases, with 10 bases separating them. CDR1 and CDR2 (germline): SGHVS, FNYEAQ.

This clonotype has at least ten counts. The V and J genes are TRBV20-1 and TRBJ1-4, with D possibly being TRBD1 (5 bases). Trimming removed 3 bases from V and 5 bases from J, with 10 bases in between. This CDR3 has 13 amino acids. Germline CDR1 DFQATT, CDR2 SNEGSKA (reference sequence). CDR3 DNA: TGCAGTGCTAGTGGGGGGTCCAATGAAAAACTGTTTTTT. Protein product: CSASGGSNEKLFF.

In DNA form, the CDR3 reads TGCAGCGTTGCCAGAAGGCAGAGATACGAGCAGTACTTC. It specifies CSVARRQRYEQYF. This chain joins TRBV29-1 and TRBJ2-7; unclear D gene. The germline V gene encodes CDR1 SQVTM and CDR2 ANQGSEA. V lost 4 bases and J lost 4, with 14 bases in between. The CDR3 sequence is 13 residues long.

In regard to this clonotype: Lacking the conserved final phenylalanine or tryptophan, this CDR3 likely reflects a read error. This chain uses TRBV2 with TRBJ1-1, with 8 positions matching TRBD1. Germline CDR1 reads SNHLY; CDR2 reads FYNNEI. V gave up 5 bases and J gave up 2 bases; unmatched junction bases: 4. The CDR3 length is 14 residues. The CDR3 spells CASSPTGVNTEAFS. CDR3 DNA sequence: TGTGCCAGCAGTCCGACAGGGGTAAACACTGAAGCTTTCTCT.

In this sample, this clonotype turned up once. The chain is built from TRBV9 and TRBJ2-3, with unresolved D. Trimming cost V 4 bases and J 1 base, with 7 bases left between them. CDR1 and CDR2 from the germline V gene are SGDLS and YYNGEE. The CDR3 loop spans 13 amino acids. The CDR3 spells CASSQWGTDTQYF. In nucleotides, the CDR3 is TGTGCCAGCAGCCAATGGGGCACAGATACGCAGTATTTT.

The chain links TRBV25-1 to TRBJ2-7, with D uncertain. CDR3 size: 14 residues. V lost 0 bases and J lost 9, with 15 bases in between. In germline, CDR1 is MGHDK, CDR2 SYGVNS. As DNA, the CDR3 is TGTGCCAGCAGTGAATATCGTGGTTATTCTACGCAGTACGTC. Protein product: CASSEYRGYSTQYV.

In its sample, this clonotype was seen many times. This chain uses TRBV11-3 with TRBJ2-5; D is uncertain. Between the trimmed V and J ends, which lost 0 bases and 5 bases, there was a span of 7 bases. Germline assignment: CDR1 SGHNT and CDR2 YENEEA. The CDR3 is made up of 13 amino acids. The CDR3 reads CASSLEVWETQYF. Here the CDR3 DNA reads TGTGCCAGCAGCTTAGAAGTGTGGGAGACCCAGTACTTC.

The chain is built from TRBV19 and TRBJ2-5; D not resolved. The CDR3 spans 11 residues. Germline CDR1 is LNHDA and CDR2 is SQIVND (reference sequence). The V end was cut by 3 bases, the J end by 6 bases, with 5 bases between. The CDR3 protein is CASSIHQTQYF. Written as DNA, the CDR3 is TGTGCCAGTAGTATTCATCAGACCCAGTACTTC.

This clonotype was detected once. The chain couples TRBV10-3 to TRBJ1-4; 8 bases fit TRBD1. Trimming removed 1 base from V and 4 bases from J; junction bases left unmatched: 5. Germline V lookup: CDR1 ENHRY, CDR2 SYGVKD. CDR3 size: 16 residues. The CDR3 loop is CAISEFPGGYNEKLFF. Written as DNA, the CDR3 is TGTGCCATCAGTGAGTTTCCAGGGGGCTATAATGAAAAACTGTTTTTT.

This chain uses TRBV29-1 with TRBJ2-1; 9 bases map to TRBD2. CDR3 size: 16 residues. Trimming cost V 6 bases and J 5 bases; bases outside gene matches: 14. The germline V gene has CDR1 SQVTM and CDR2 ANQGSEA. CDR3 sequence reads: CSVGSAGGPLNNEQFF. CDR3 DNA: TGCAGCGTAGGCTCGGCGGGGGGGCCCCTGAACAATGAGCAGTTCTTC.

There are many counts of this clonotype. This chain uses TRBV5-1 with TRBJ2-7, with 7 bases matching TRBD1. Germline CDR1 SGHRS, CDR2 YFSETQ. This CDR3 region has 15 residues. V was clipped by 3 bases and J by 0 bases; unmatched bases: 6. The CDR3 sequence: CASSWMGQRSYEQYF. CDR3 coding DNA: TGCGCCAGCAGCTGGATGGGACAGCGCTCCTACGAGCAGTACTTC.

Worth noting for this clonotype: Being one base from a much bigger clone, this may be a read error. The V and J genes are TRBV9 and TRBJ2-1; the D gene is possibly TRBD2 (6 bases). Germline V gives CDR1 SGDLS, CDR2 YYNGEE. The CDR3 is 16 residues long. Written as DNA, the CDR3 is TGTGCCAGCAGCGTAGACGGAGGGGCTTGGGGCAATGAGCAGCTCTTC. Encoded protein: CASSVDGGAWGNEQLF.

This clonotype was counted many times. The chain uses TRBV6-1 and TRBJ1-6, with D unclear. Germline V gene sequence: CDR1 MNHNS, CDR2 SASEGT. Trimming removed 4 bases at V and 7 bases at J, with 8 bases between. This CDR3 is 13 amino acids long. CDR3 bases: TGTGCCAGCAGTGCGGCCTGGAATTCACCCCTCCACTTT. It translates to CASSAAWNSPLHF.

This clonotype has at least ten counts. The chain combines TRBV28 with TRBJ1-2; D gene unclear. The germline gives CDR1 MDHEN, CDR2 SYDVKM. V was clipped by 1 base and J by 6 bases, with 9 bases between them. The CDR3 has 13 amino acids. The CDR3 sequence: CASSLLTDDGYTF. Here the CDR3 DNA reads TGTGCCAGCAGTTTATTAACGGACGATGGCTACACCTTC.

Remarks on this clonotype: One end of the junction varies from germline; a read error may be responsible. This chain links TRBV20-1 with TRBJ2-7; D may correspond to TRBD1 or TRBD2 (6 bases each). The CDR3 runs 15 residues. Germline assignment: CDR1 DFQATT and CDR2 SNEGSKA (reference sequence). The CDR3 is CSERAPGGSPYEQHF. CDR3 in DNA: TGCAGTGAAAGAGCACCCGGGGGCAGCCCCTACGAGCAGCACTTC.

DNA for the CDR3: TGTGCCAGCAGTGAAGCTGACTACGAGCAGTACTTC. It encodes CASSEADYEQYF. The J gene is TRBJ2-7, the V gene TRBV2; D not resolved. The CDR3 covers 12 residues. Germline loops: CDR1 SNHLY, CDR2 FYNNEI. V lost 0 bases and J lost 3, with 3 bases in between.

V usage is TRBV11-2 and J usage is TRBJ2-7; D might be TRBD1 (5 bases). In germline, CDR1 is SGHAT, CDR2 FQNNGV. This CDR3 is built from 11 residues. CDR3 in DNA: TGTGCCAGCAGCCCCCCCCCCGGGCAGGGCGTC. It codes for CASSPPPGQGV.

DNA of the CDR3: TGTGCCAGCAGCTCATCGGGCTTCGAGCAGTACTTC. Translating it yields CASSSSGFEQYF. The chain carries TRBV7-2 and TRBJ2-7; D uncertain. The length of the CDR3 is 12 residues. The germline V and J ends were trimmed by 4 bases and 6 bases, with 10 bases remaining between them. Germline-derived CDR1 and CDR2 are SGHTA and FQGNSA.

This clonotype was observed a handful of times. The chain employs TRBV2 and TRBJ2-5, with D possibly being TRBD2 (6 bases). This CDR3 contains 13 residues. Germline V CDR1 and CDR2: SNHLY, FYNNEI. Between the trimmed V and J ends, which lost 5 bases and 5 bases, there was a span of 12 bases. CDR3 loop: CASSSRLGETQYF. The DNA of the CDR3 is TGTGCCAGCAGTTCACGACTAGGGGAGACCCAGTACTTC.

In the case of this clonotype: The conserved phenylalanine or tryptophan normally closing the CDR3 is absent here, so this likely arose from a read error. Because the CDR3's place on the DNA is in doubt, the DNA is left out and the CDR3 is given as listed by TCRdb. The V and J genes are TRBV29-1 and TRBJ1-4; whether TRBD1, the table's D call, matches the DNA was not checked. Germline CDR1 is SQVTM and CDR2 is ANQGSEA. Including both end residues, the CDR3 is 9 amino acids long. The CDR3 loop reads CSARDVTRV.